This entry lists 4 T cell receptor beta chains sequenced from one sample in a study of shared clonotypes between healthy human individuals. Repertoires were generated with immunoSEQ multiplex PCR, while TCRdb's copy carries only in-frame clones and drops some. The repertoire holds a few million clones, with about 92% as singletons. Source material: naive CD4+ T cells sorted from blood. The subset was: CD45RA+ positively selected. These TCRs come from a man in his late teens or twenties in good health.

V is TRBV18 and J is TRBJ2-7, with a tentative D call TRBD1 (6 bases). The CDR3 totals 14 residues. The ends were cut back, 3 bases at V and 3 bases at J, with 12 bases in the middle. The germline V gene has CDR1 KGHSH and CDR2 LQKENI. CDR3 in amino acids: CASSPLNRDYEQYF. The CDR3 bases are TGTGCCAGCTCACCCCTAAACAGGGACTACGAGCAGTACTTC.

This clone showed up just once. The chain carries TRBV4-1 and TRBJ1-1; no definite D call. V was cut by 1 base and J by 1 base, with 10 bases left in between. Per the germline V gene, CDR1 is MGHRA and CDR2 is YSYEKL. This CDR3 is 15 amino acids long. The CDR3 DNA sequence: TGCGCCAGCAGCCAAGTCGACTGGCCGAACACTGAAGCTTTCTTT. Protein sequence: CASSQVDWPNTEAFF.

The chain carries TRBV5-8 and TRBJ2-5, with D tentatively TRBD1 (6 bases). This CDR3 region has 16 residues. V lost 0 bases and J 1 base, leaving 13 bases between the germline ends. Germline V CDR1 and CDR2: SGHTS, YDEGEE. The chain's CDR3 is CASSLVTGQLQETQYF. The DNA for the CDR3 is TGTGCCAGCAGCTTGGTAACCGGACAGCTCCAAGAGACCCAGTACTTC.

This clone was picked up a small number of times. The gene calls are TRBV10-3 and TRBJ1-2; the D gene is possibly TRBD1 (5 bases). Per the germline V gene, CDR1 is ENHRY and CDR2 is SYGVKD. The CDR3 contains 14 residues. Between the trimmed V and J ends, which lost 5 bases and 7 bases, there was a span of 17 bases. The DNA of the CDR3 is TGTGCCATCAGTAACGCTAGGGGCGGTGGTGGCTACACCTTC. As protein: CAISNARGGGGYTF.